A single sample is the source of the 9 T cell receptor beta chains below, sequenced in a study of blood T cell repertoires in COVID-19. Generated by immunoSEQ multiplex PCR, the TCRdb table keeps only in-frame clones and is missing some. The top ten hold under 1.5% of the sample, which has roughly 110,000 clones, about 90% seen once. The sample taken for sequencing was peripheral blood. Every receptor here comes from a woman aged 25 to 39 with acute or convalescent COVID-19.

This chain uses TRBV6-5 with TRBJ2-5, with 7 positions matching TRBD2. This CDR3 is built from 13 residues. Germline trimming cut 10 bases from V and 2 bases from J; bases unmatched to any gene: 7. Per the germline V gene, CDR1 is MNHEY and CDR2 is SVGAGI. The CDR3 coding sequence is TGTGCCACAGGGAGGGGTCGACAAGAGACCCAGTACTTC. Its protein product is CATGRGRQETQYF.

This chain uses TRBV28 with TRBJ1-2; possible D gene TRBD1, 5 bases. Germline assignment: CDR1 MDHEN and CDR2 SYDVKM. V was shortened by 10 bases and J by 5 bases, with 14 bases between the two germline ends. This CDR3 spans 12 amino acids. CDR3 protein: CATRAGKYGYTF. The CDR3 nucleotides read TGTGCCACCCGAGCAGGGAAGTATGGCTACACCTTC.

The chain is built from TRBV11-3 and TRBJ1-4; D is unclear. The CDR3 length is 14 residues. Looked up from germline, CDR1 is SGHNT and CDR2 is YENEEA. Trimming cost V 2 bases and J 5 bases, with 9 bases left between them. This CDR3 is CASSLLGLNEKLFF. In DNA, the CDR3 is TGTGCCAGCAGCTTACTCGGGTTGAATGAAAAACTGTTTTTT.

This clone was detected once. V usage is TRBV9 and J usage is TRBJ1-2, with D uncertain. Looked up from germline, CDR1 is SGDLS and CDR2 is YYNGEE. V shed 1 base and J shed 4 bases, with 11 bases lying between them. This CDR3 contains 14 residues. CDR3 protein: CASSVSFSGYGYTF. CDR3 sequence (DNA): TGTGCCAGCAGCGTATCATTTTCGGGCTATGGCTACACCTTC.

The rearrangement uses TRBV11-2 and TRBJ2-1; 8 nucleotides match TRBD2. CDR3 size: 13 residues. Germline trimming cut 4 bases from V and 9 bases from J; bases unmatched to any gene: 5. Per the germline V gene, CDR1 is SGHAT and CDR2 is FQNNGV. CDR3 sequence (DNA): TGTGCCAGCAGCTCCACCGGGGGGGTTGAGCAGTTCTTC. It encodes CASSSTGGVEQFF.

The rearrangement links TRBV6-1 to TRBJ1-5; D perhaps matches TRBD1 (5 bases). CDR3 length: 14 residues. The germline V gene encodes CDR1 MNHNS and CDR2 SASEGT. V was pared by 8 bases and J by 0 bases, with 11 bases between. CDR3: CASDQGNSNQPQHF. The DNA for the CDR3 is TGTGCCAGCGATCAGGGAAATAGCAATCAGCCCCAGCATTTT.

V is TRBV3-1 (or the pseudogene TRBV3-2) and J is TRBJ1-4; possible D gene TRBD1, 5 bases. Trimming took off 0 bases at V and 14 bases at J, with 13 bases between the two ends. The CDR3 sequence is 13 residues long. Per germline, CDR1 LGHDT and CDR2 YNNKEL (reference sequence). In nucleotides, the CDR3 is TGTGCCAGCAGCCAAGACCGGGACTCATTTCTGTTTTTT. Amino acids: CASSQDRDSFLFF.

The gene calls are TRBV28 and TRBJ1-1; TRBD1 might be the D (6 bases). Per germline, CDR1 MDHEN and CDR2 SYDVKM. V gave up 9 bases and J gave up 5 bases, with 19 bases separating them. This CDR3 spans 14 amino acids. Written as DNA, the CDR3 is TGTGCCAGTTTAGGGGGAGCAGGGATTACTGAAGCTTTCTTT. It encodes CASLGGAGITEAFF. Variable domain in full (rest from reference TRBV28 and TRBJ1-1): DVKVTQSSRYLVKRTGEKVFLECVQDMDHENMFWYRQDPGLGLRLIYFSYDVKMKEKGDIPEGYSVSREKKERFSLILESASTNQTSMYLCASLGGAGITEAFFGQGTRLTVV.

The CDR3 spells CAITSNTEAFF. In DNA, the CDR3 is TGTGCCATAACATCGAACACTGAAGCTTTCTTT. This chain joins TRBV10-3 and TRBJ1-1; D is uncertain. V shed 9 bases and J shed 1 base, with 6 bases lying between them. This CDR3 is built from 11 residues. Germline loops: CDR1 ENHRY, CDR2 SYGVKD.